A single T cell receptor beta chain is shown here with its context. The antigen is undetermined. The entry originates in a study of cytomegalovirus exposure and HLA in healthy donors. The germline V and J ends were trimmed by 6 bases and 8 bases, with 13 bases remaining between them. The CDR3 contains 12 residues. The germline V gene has CDR1 SNHLY and CDR2 FYNNEI. The study, taken as a whole, reports: Later work found that TCR association rates differed between HLA loci; DRB1 had the most and HLA-C the fewest. Rare TCR sequences predominated, though certain public TCRs were found in many donors.

The PCR was carried out with 60 Vbeta primers and 13 Jbeta primers. Clones were read by immunoSEQ multiplex PCR, and TCRdb kept only the in-frame ones, dropping some. Altogether about 70,000 clones are present, 86% being singletons, with the ten largest covering 2%. The sequencing sample was made of PBMCs. The chain recombines TRBV2 with TRBJ1-2, with D tentatively TRBD1 (6 bases). This TCR derives from a woman younger than 45 in good health and CMV-seronegative. The CDR3 coding sequence is TGTGCCAGCAGCGTTACAGGGACCGGCTACACCTTC. It yields the protein CASSVTGTGYTF.